The 21 T cell receptor beta chains below all came from one sample that was sequenced in a study of technical replicates of blood from a few donors. Clones were sequenced by immunoSEQ multiplex PCR, and TCRdb holds only the in-frame ones, with some missing. The table has roughly 45,000 clones, about 90% seen once. The sample consisted of PBMCs. The receptors here all came from a human donor in good health. Some clones in this sample may be carry-over from other donors' samples.

The chain joins TRBV15 to TRBJ1-1; D perhaps matches TRBD1 (5 bases). This CDR3 contains 15 residues. V dropped 0 bases and J dropped 3 bases, with 11 bases sitting between them. Germline CDR1 and CDR2: LNHNV and YYDKDF (reference sequence). The CDR3 loop reads CATSRDREGYTEAFF. The CDR3 region has the DNA TGTGCCACCAGCAGAGATCGGGAGGGGTACACTGAAGCTTTCTTT.

This clone was recorded once. The rearrangement joins TRBV10-3 to TRBJ2-5; TRBD2 aligns across 7 bases. CDR1 is ENHRY and CDR2 is SYGVKD in the germline V gene. After removal of 3 bases from V and 5 bases from J, the junction contained 21 bases not matched to a gene. The CDR3 has 19 residues. CDR3 bases: TGTGCCATCAGTGAACCCCTTGGACTAGGCGGCGGGAGTCTTGAGACCCAGTACTTC. Translation: CAISEPLGLGGGSLETQYF.

This chain connects TRBV9 to TRBJ2-5; 8 bases match TRBD2. Germline V gives CDR1 SGDLS, CDR2 YYNGEE. This CDR3 region has 15 residues. With 3 bases clipped from V and 1 base from J, the junction kept 5 bases outside the gene matches. The CDR3: CASSAQRGPQETQYF. For the CDR3, the DNA is TGTGCCAGCAGCGCCCAGCGGGGGCCCCAAGAGACCCAGTACTTC. Full variable domain (outside the CDR3, taken from reference TRBV9 and TRBJ2-5): DSGVTQTPKHLITATGQRVTLRCSPRSGDLSVYWYQQSLDQGLQFLIQYYNGEERAKGNILERFSAQQFPDLHSELNLSSLELGDSALYFCASSAQRGPQETQYFGPGTRLLVL.

The chain joins TRBV7-2 to TRBJ1-5, with 8 bases fitting TRBD1. The CDR3 is made up of 16 amino acids. The germline gives CDR1 SGHTA, CDR2 FQGNSA. The V and J ends lost 0 bases and 5 bases, in that order; junction bases with no gene match: 6. This chain's CDR3 is CASSLARPGGHQPQHF. Here the CDR3 DNA reads TGTGCCAGCAGCTTAGCTAGACCAGGGGGCCATCAGCCCCAGCATTTT.

The CDR3 region is CASSLMGGTGTGELFF. CDR3 sequence (DNA): TGCGCCAGCAGCTTGATGGGGGGGACGGGAACCGGGGAGCTGTTTTTT. The V call is TRBV5-1, the J call TRBJ2-2; 7 bases match TRBD2. The germline gives CDR1 SGHRS, CDR2 YFSETQ. The CDR3 covers 16 residues. The V gene end was trimmed by 1 base and the J gene end by 5 bases; junction bases not matched to a gene: 8.

The genes are TRBV15 and TRBJ1-2; the D gene is possibly TRBD1 (6 bases). The length of the CDR3 is 19 residues. Trimming cost V 2 bases and J 2 bases, with 24 bases left between them. Germline V gene sequence: CDR1 LNHNV, CDR2 YYDKDF (reference sequence). The CDR3 sequence is CATSRHSRGNRASNYGYTF. The CDR3 region has the DNA TGTGCCACCAGCAGACATTCTAGGGGAAACAGGGCCTCCAACTATGGCTACACCTTC. The whole variable domain, remainder taken from reference TRBV15 and TRBJ1-2, is DAMVIQNPRYQVTQFGKPVTLSCSQTLNHNVMYWYQQKSSQAPKLLFHYYDKDFNNEADTPDNFQSRRPNTSFCFLDIRSPGLGDTAMYLCATSRHSRGNRASNYGYTFGSGTRLTVV.

The rearrangement links TRBV5-1 to TRBJ1-4; D is uncertain. CDR1 SGHRS and CDR2 YFSETQ come from the germline V gene. Trimming cost V 2 bases and J 5 bases, with 10 bases left between them. The CDR3 is 14 residues long. For the CDR3, the DNA is TGCGCCAGCAGCTTTTCAGGAAGAAATGAAAAACTGTTTTTT. Protein product: CASSFSGRNEKLFF. The full variable domain, in which reference TRBV5-1 and TRBJ1-4 provide the parts outside the CDR3, is KAGVTQTPRYLIKTRGQQVTLSCSPISGHRSVSWYQQTPGQGLQFLFEYFSETQRNKGNFPGRFSGRQFSNSRSEMNVSTLELGDSALYLCASSFSGRNEKLFFGSGTQLSVL.

This clone was found once. The chain carries TRBV5-1 and TRBJ2-7; D perhaps matches TRBD1 (5 bases). Between the trimmed V and J ends, which lost 4 bases and 5 bases, there was a span of 19 bases. This CDR3 is built from 15 residues. Germline V gene sequence: CDR1 SGHRS, CDR2 YFSETQ. DNA for the CDR3: TGCGCCAGCAGCCCCTCTGCAGGGCGGTTCCACGAGCAGTACTTC. It specifies CASSPSAGRFHEQYF.

This clone came up a few times. This rearrangement joins TRBV4-2 to TRBJ2-1; 9 nucleotides line up with TRBD2. Germline V gives CDR1 LGHNA, CDR2 YNFKEQ. Trimming cost V 0 bases and J 8 bases; bases outside gene matches: 11. This CDR3 comprises 17 residues. CDR3 bases: TGTGCCAGCAGCCAAGAGTCATTAGCGGGGGCCGTGGATGAGCAGTTCTTC. This gives the protein CASSQESLAGAVDEQFF.

The V and J genes are TRBV2 and TRBJ2-7; D is uncertain. The CDR3 is 11 residues long. Between the trimmed V and J ends, which lost 6 bases and 0 bases, there was a span of 3 bases. Germline V gene sequence: CDR1 SNHLY, CDR2 FYNNEI. CDR3 protein: CASSLSYEQYF. As DNA, the CDR3 is TGTGCCAGCAGCCTCTCCTACGAGCAGTACTTC.

This rearrangement joins TRBV19 to TRBJ2-7, with 7 bases aligning to TRBD2. V dropped 6 bases and J dropped 1; count of bases not matched to a gene: 6. Germline lookup yields CDR1 LNHDA and CDR2 SQIVND (reference sequence). The CDR3 has 14 residues. The CDR3 DNA follows: TGTGCCAGTAGAAGGGACTACTCATCCTACGAGCAGTACTTC. Protein sequence: CASRRDYSSYEQYF.

Only one count was recorded for this clone. CDR3 amino acids: CASSQPGTGLSYEQYF. The CDR3 DNA is TGTGCCAGCTCACAACCCGGGACAGGCTTATCCTACGAGCAGTACTTC. The genes are TRBV18 and TRBJ2-7; 8 nucleotides line up with TRBD1. V lost 4 bases to trimming and J lost 1 base; unmatched junction nucleotides: 9. CDR1 is KGHSH, CDR2 LQKENI, per germline. The CDR3 spans 16 residues.

V is TRBV4-2 and J is TRBJ2-3; no definite D call. This CDR3 has 15 amino acids. Per the germline V gene, CDR1 is LGHNA and CDR2 is YNFKEQ. With 4 bases removed from V and 2 bases from J, the gap between germline ends came to 13 bases. The CDR3: CASSPVAGSTDTQYF. The DNA for the CDR3 is TGTGCCAGCAGCCCCGTGGCAGGATCCACAGATACGCAGTATTTT.

The J gene is TRBJ2-7, the V gene TRBV18; 8 bases are a match to TRBD2. J was trimmed by 3 bases and V by 4 bases; bases with no gene match: 5. Germline lookup yields CDR1 KGHSH and CDR2 LQKENI. CDR3 length: 14 amino acids. The CDR3 DNA is TGTGCCAGCTCACGTACTAGCGGTAGCTACGAGCAGTACTTC. It translates to CASSRTSGSYEQYF.

The chain is built from TRBV7-6 and TRBJ2-7; 13 bases are a match to TRBD2. The CDR3 is 15 residues long. Germline V gene data show CDR1 as SGHVS and CDR2 as FNYEAQ. V shed 5 bases, J shed 3 bases, and the junction held 4 bases outside the gene matches. The CDR3 nucleotides are TGTGCCAGCAGCGCCGGACTAGCGGGAGTCTACGAGCAGTACTTC. Its protein product is CASSAGLAGVYEQYF.

V gene TRBV6-6 combines with J gene TRBJ2-1; 7 bases align to TRBD2. The CDR3 has 15 residues. V dropped 7 bases and J dropped 3; count of bases not matched to a gene: 9. Germline loops: CDR1 MNHNY, CDR2 SVGAGI (reference sequence). This chain's CDR3 is CASIPDQRGYNEQFF. CDR3 nucleotide sequence: TGTGCCAGCATCCCGGACCAGCGGGGCTACAATGAGCAGTTCTTC.

The J gene is TRBJ1-5, the V gene TRBV28; TRBD1 aligns across 8 bases. Trimming at V came to 5 bases and at J to 8 bases, leaving 8 bases not matched to a gene. The CDR3 has 14 residues. In germline, CDR1 is MDHEN, CDR2 SYDVKM. The CDR3 nucleotides read TGTGCCAGCAGTGCAGGGGGCGCGGGGAAGCCCCAGCATTTT. This codes for CASSAGGAGKPQHF.

The V and J genes are TRBV5-5 and TRBJ1-2; D unclear. Trimming left V 0 bases short and J 3 bases short, with 15 bases between. In germline, CDR1 is SGHKS, CDR2 YYEKEE (reference sequence). The CDR3 extends over 16 amino acids. CDR3 sequence: CASSLEARSYDYGYTF. The CDR3 coding sequence is TGTGCCAGCAGCTTGGAAGCCCGGTCCTACGACTATGGCTACACCTTC.

The chain combines TRBV6-6 with TRBJ2-1; 9 nucleotides agree with TRBD2. The trim removed 7 bases at V and 8 bases at J, leaving 12 bases unmatched. The CDR3 covers 15 residues. Germline lookup yields CDR1 MNHNY and CDR2 SVGAGI (reference sequence). In DNA, the CDR3 is TGTGCCAGCACCCCGGGGACTAGCTCCCTTTATGAGCAGTTCTTC. Translation: CASTPGTSSLYEQFF.

This sequence joins TRBV4-2 and TRBJ2-7; 7 bases are shared with TRBD2. J gave up 4 bases and V 0 bases, and 9 bases lay outside the gene matches. The CDR3 is 16 amino acids. CDR1 and CDR2 (germline): LGHNA, YNFKEQ. The CDR3 region is CASSQDLTGGKYEQYF. The DNA of the CDR3 is TGTGCCAGCAGCCAAGATCTTACGGGGGGAAAGTACGAGCAGTACTTC.

This chain uses TRBV7-2 with TRBJ2-2; perhaps TRBD1 as D (5 bases). Deletions cut 3 bases from V and 7 bases from J, with 12 bases between. The length of the CDR3 is 14 residues. Germline CDR1 and CDR2: SGHTA and FQGNSA. Here the CDR3 reads CASSFFPRGGELFF. The CDR3 DNA is TGTGCCAGCAGCTTCTTCCCTAGGGGCGGGGAGCTGTTTTTT. The full variable domain, with the rest looked up from reference TRBV7-2 and TRBJ2-2, is GAGVSQSPSNKVTEKGKDVELRCDPISGHTALYWYRQSLGQGLEFLIYFQGNSAPDKSGLPSDRFSAERTGGSVSTLTIQRTQQEDSAVYLCASSFFPRGGELFFGEGSRLTVL.